This T cell receptor beta chain was recorded in a study of human T cells and chemical hapten exposure listed by TCRdb under 2021. In terms of the full investigation: For sensitization, 2% DPC in acetone was applied to an approximately 2 cm by approximately 2 cm area of upper inner arm skin. This study followed changes in the peripheral blood TCR repertoire in vivo during primary and secondary sensitization of alopecia patients to the hapten diphenylcyclopropenone (DPC). Some 29 alopecia patients gave blood for TCR sequencing at one to four time points (pre-sensitization, 2, 6 and 24 weeks). Libraries were pooled for sequencing, and variation in per-sample TCR yields was attributed mainly to small differences in library volumes within the pool. Patch testing was done on the upper back using Finn chambers containing 0.01% DPC, and results were scored after 6 days according to International Contact Dermatitis Research Group standards. Patients additionally received weekly therapeutic DPC doses to the scalp throughout the roughly 25-week study period. Blood samples were taken from patients before sensitization (week 0) and then at 2, 6 and about 24 weeks after DPC sensitization. The patient cohort, mostly female, included alopecia areata with under or over 50% scalp involvement, alopecia totalis and alopecia universalis.

Library preparation was by RACE. Sequencing instrument: NextSeq 500. During library preparation, unique molecular identifiers were attached to individual cDNA molecules so that TCRs could be counted quantitatively and reproducibly. Each blood RNA sample was used to sequence both TCR alpha and TCR beta chains. In the paper's pipeline: A median of approximately 100,000 TCRs per sample was observed, with a range of roughly 23,224 to 700,000. The Decombinator software suite was used to annotate the V, J and CDR3 of the TCR reads. For the PS versus PT1 abundance plots, all samples were subsampled to the same number of TCRs (28,000). Expanded TCRs were defined as absent before sensitization and observed at least eight times at the 2-week time point. Starting from the raw public reads, TCRdb applied fastp trimming at Q25, assembled clones with MiXCR and retained in-frame beta chains. Rows with a matching CDR3 protein are joined into one entry that keeps the most common DNA and genes. TCRdb, rather than the study authors, made the V and J calls. The sample includes about 110,000 distinct CDR3 sequences, with 9.5% to 15% observed a single time. Together, the top ten hold about 1.6% of the sample.

Per the publication, the time point label means: pre-sensitization, week 0. The treatment or condition label of this sample denotes: therapeutic diphenylcyclopropenone sensitization with weekly scalp DPC. At every patch-test visit, the blood draw took place before the patch test was put on. Patients were eligible if aged 18 to 70, diagnosed with alopecia and judged suitable for DPC therapy, and pregnant patients were excluded. Total RNA was isolated from unfractionated whole blood collected in Tempus Blood RNA tubes. About this clonotype itself: Its antigen specificity is not known. No base quality values were provided; no much bigger clone lies one nucleotide off.

Including cysteine and phenylalanine, the CDR3 has 13 amino acids. Only the CDR3 region is kept as DNA, spanning 39 bases read in frame from base 1. Deletion took 2 bases off V and 3 bases off J, with a span of 8 bases between the germline ends. CDR1 and CDR2 are drawn from the germline V gene: MNHEY, SVGEGT. Overall study results and their limits: Alopecia, a presumed autoimmune disease, was present in all patients, so the immune response of the patients might differ from that of healthy individuals. Significantly more large CDR3 similarity clusters were formed by expanded TCRs than by pre-sensitization or healthy control sets, consistent with antigen-driven responses. After repeated subsampling, the strength of the expansion versus patch-test correlation and the threshold at which it became significant changed. The number of TCRs above 1 in 1000 frequency did not change with DPC sensitization; there was no evidence of global repertoire structure alterations. A positive correlation was found between the number of PT1 expanded TCRs and patch test score, with significance reached at thresholds 8, 16 and 32 but not 4.

This receptor was obtained from a woman aged 45-59 years with alopecia areata. Some clones in this sample may be carry-over from other donors' samples. Sequencing used whole blood, obtained in connection with sensitization to the hapten diphenylcyclopropenone (DPC). The chain was built from TRBV6-2 or TRBV6-3 and TRBJ2-7; the D gene cannot be named for sure. The CDR3 protein sequence reads: CASSYNSLYEQYF. The DNA sequence reads TGTGCCAGCAGTTACAACTCCCTCTACGAGCAGTACTTC.